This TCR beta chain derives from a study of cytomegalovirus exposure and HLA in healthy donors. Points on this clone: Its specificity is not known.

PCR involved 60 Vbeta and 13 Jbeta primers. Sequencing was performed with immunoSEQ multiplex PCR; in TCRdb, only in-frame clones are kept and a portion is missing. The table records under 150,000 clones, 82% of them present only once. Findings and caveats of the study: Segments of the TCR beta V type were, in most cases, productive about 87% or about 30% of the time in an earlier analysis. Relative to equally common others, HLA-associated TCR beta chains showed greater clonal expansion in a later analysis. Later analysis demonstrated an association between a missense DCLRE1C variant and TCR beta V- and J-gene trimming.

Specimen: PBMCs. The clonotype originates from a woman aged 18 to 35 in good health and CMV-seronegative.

CDR3 DNA sequence: TGTGCCAGCAGCCCGGGGGGTGATACAGATACGCAGTATTTT. Translating gives CASSPGGDTDTQYF. This sequence joins TRBV7-2 and TRBJ2-3, with 7 bases matching TRBD2. The CDR3 length is 14 residues. Trimming cost V 5 bases and J 3 bases; bases outside gene matches: 5. The germline gives CDR1 SGHTA, CDR2 FQGNSA.